This T cell receptor (beta chain) was documented in a study of human T cells and chemical hapten exposure. Trimming took off 3 bases at V and 0 bases at J, with 9 bases between the two ends. The CDR3 extends over 15 amino acids. As for time point: patch test 3, about 24 weeks after DPC sensitization. The treatment was: therapeutic diphenylcyclopropenone sensitization with weekly scalp DPC. TCRdb reprocessed the RACE reads via MiXCR and lists one record per CDR3 protein. The sample records about 97,000 distinct CDR3 sequences, 27% being singletons. The sequence was collected from a middle-aged man with alopecia areata. Some clones in this sample may be carry-over from other donors' samples. Sequenced material: whole blood, taken in connection with sensitization to the hapten diphenylcyclopropenone (DPC). The chain employs TRBV12-3 or TRBV12-4 and TRBJ2-1; no clear D gene. CDR3 coding DNA: TGTGCCAGCAGTTTCCGGTCGAGCTCCTACAATGAGCAGTTCTTC. This sequence encodes CASSFRSSSYNEQFF.